The following is a T cell receptor (beta chain) sequence with its context. Germline CDR1 SGHTA, CDR2 FQGNSA. V was clipped by 5 bases and J by 1 base; unmatched bases: 8. The CDR3 is 17 amino acids. TCRdb keeps only in-frame clones here, not all; method: immunoSEQ multiplex PCR. Of around 310,000 clones listed, around 92% are singletons. Donors in Cohort 3 who had recovered were those with two negative PCRs, healthcare professional clearance, or resolution of their symptoms. The sample is drawn from a study of blood T cell repertoires in COVID-19. Study summary: Specimens from acute and convalescent COVID-19 originated in the United States, Italy and Spain.

Sequencing input: PBMCs or T cells enriched from blood (not recorded which). The origin of this receptor is a woman aged 25 to 39 who had recovered from COVID-19. V usage is TRBV7-2 and J usage is TRBJ2-2; 9 nucleotides match TRBD2. CDR3 DNA sequence: TGTGCCAGCAGCAAGGATAGCGGGAGTAAGAACACCGGGGAGCTGTTTTTT. Protein: CASSKDSGSKNTGELFF.